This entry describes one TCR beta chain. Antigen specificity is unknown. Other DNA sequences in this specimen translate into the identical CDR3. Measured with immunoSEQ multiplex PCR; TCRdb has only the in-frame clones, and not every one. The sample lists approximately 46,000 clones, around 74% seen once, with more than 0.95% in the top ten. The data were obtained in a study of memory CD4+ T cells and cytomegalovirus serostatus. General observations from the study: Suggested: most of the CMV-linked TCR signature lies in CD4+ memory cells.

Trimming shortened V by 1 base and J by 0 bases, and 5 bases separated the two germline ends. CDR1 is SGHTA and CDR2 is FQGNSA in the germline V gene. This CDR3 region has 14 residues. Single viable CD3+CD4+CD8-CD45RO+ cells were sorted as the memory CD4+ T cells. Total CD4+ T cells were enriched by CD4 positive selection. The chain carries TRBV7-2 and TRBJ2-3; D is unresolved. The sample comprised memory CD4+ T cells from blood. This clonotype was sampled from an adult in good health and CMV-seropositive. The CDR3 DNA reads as TGTGCCAGCAGCTTAGTTCGGAGCACAGATACGCAGTATTTT. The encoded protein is CASSLVRSTDTQYF.